This TCR beta chain was captured by sequencing in a study of shared clonotypes between healthy human individuals. Adults of Caucasian background living in Nashville, Tennessee made up all donors. The germline gives CDR1 SQVTM, CDR2 ANQGSEA. V lost 8 bases and J lost 2; bases outside the gene matches: 9. The CDR3 has 14 residues. Regarding the study as a whole: Sharing across several donors was seen in 4% to 5.5% of naive CD4 clonotypes.

This table comes from immunoSEQ multiplex PCR, and its TCRdb copy is limited to in-frame clones, with some not included. The sample holds millions of clones, roughly 92% seen once. About this clone itself: Its matching antigen is unknown.

The sequencing sample was made of naive CD4+ T cells sorted from blood. Subset denoted: CD45RA+ positively selected. The TCR originated in a man younger than 35 in good health. The V and J genes are TRBV29-1 and TRBJ2-5, with 9 nucleotides matching TRBD1. CDR3 protein: CSTRQGGFQETQYF. CDR3 sequence (DNA): TGCAGCACGCGACAGGGGGGTTTTCAAGAGACCCAGTACTTC. The complete variable domain, with remaining parts taken from reference TRBV29-1 and TRBJ2-5, reads SAVISQKPSRDICQRGTSLTIQCQVDSQVTMMFWYRQQPGQSLTLIATANQGSEATYESGFVIDKFPISRPNLTFSTLTVSNMSPEDSSIYLCSTRQGGFQETQYFGPGTRLLVL.